Listed below are T cell receptor beta chains from one sample, sequenced in a study of T cell responses to AZD1222 COVID-19 vaccine. This table comes from immunoSEQ multiplex PCR, and its TCRdb copy is limited to in-frame clones, with some not included. This sample has about 150,000 clones, with just under 95% found just once. The sample in question was peripheral blood, obtained 28 days after the second AZD1222 dose. The receptor source for this set is an adult who received the AZD1222 COVID-19 vaccine. Both conserved end residues are trimmed from each CDR3. Each record gives: V gene, CDR3 protein.

v_call: TRBV30; cdr3_aa: AWGLQENEQF
v_call: TRBV6-1; cdr3_aa: ASSENSMNTEAF
v_call: TRBV7-8; cdr3_aa: ASSLPEDTQY
v_call: TRBV10-3; cdr3_aa: AISPGQGSNEQF
v_call: TRBV11-2; cdr3_aa: ASSLEGGSGYT
v_call: TRBV7-9; cdr3_aa: ASNQGTSNEKLF
v_call: TRBV19; cdr3_aa: ASSIWGYGYT
v_call: TRBV9; cdr3_aa: ASTRDGEEAF
v_call: TRBV28; cdr3_aa: ASSPPGGYEQY
v_call: TRBV11-3; cdr3_aa: ASSPSLGQRTDTQY
v_call: TRBV19; cdr3_aa: ASSPDLGQGRQNYGYT
v_call: TRBV7-7; cdr3_aa: ASSPLQETQY
v_call: TRBV5-4; cdr3_aa: ASTGQALGGYT
v_call: TRBV12-3/TRBV12-4; cdr3_aa: ASSLKGLEQY